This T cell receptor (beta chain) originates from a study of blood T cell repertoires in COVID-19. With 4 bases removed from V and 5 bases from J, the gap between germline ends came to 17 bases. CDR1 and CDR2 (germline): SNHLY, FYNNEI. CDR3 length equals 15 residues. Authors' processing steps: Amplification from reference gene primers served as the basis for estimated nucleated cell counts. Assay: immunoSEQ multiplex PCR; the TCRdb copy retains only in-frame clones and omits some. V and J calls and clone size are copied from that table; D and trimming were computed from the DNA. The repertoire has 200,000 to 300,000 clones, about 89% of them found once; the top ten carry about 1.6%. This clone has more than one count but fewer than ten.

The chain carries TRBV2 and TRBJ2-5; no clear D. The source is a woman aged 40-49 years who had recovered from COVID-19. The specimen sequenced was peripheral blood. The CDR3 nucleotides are TGTGCCAGCAGTGTACATAGTAGTTCGCGGGAGACCCAGTACTTC. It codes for CASSVHSSSRETQYF.